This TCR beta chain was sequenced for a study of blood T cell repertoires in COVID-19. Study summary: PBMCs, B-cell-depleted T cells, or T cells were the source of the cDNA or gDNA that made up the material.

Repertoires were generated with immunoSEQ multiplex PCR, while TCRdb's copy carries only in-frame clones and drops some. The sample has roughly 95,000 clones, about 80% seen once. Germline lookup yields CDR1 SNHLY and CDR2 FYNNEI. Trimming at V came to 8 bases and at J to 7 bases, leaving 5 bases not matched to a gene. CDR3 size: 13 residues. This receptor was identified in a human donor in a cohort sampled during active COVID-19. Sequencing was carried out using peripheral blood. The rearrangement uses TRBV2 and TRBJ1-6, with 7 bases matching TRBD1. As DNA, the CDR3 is TGTGCCAGCGAGGGGACAGCCAATTCACCCCTCCACTTT. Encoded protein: CASEGTANSPLHF.